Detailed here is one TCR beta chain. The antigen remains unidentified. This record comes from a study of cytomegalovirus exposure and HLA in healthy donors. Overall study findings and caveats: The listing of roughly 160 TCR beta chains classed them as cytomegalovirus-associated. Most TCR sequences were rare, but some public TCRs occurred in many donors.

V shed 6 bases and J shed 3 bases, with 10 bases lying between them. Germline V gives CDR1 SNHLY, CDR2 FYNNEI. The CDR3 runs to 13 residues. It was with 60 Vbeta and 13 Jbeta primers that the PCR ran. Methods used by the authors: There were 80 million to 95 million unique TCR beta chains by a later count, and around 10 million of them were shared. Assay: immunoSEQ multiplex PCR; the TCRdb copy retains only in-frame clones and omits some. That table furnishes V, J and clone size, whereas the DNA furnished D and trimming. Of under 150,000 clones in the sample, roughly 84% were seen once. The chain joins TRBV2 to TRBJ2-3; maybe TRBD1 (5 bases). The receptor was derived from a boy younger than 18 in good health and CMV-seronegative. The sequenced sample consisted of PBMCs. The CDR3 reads CASSPTDTDTQYF. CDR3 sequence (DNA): TGTGCCAGCAGCCCGACAGATACAGATACGCAGTATTTT.